This T cell receptor beta chain derives from a study of low-dose radiotherapy and immunotherapy resistance in tumors. Study context: With cycle 1 day 1 as the start, patients took oral aspirin 300 mg daily for four cycles.

Many counts were recorded for this clonotype. Time point indicated: before trial treatment. J gave up 4 bases and V 3 bases, and 10 bases lay outside the gene matches. CDR1 and CDR2 (germline): DFQATT, SNEGSKA (reference sequence). The CDR3 spans 15 residues. Covering alpha and beta chains, TRAV- and TRBV-specific primers were used for the first-strand cDNA. TCRs were put through approximately 20 PCR cycles of amplification with Phusion. A constant-region primer and the V-primer adapter served as the primer pair. Isolated mRNA underwent amplification by in vitro transcription. Via MiXCR, TCRdb re-called the reads, giving one row per CDR3 protein. The repertoire holds nearly 95,000 distinct CDR3 sequences, with 9.4% as singletons.

The source was PBMCs, collected before treatment. The V gene is TRBV20-1, the J gene TRBJ2-3, with TRBD2 matching over 7 bases. The TCR originated in a male donor with prostate cancer. The chain's CDR3 is CSASPLSAGADTQYF. DNA for the CDR3: TGCAGTGCTAGCCCCTTATCTGCGGGGGCAGATACGCAGTATTTT.